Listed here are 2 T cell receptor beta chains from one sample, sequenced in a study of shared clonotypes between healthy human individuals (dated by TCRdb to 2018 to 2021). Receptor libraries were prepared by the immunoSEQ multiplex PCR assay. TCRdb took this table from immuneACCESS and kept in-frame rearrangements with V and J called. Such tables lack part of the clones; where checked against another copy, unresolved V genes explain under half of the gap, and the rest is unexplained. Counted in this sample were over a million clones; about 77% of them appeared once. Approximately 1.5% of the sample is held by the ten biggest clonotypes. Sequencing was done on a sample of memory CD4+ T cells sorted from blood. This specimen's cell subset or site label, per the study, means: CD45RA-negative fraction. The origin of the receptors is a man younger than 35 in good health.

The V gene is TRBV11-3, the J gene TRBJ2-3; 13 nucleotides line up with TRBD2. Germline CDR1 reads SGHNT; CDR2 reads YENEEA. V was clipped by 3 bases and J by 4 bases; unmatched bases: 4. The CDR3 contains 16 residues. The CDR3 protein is CASSLRTSGSADTQYF. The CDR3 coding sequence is TGTGCCAGCAGCTTGAGGACTAGCGGGAGCGCAGATACGCAGTATTTT.

CDR3 in DNA: TGTGCCAGCAGTTTCTCAGGGACCGCTGAAGCTTTCTTT. Protein sequence: CASSFSGTAEAFF. This sequence joins TRBV6-6 and TRBJ1-1, with D perhaps TRBD1 (5 bases). Germline lookup yields CDR1 MNHNY and CDR2 SVGAGI (reference sequence). V lost 4 bases and J lost 6, with 12 bases in between. The CDR3 length is 13 residues.